The present T cell receptor beta chain was sequenced within a study of blood T cell repertoires in COVID-19. About the study: COVID-19 samples from acute and convalescent phases originated in the United States, Italy and Spain.

Method: immunoSEQ multiplex PCR; TCRdb's copy keeps in-frame clones and lacks some. The sample holds about 93,000 clones; around four fifths are singletons and the top ten take 16%. Material for sequencing was peripheral blood. This sequence originates from a human donor in a cohort sampled during active COVID-19.

CDR3 in DNA: TGTGCCACCAGCAGAGATCTCAGGGATAACTATGGCTACACCTTC. The encoded protein is CATSRDLRDNYGYTF. V gene TRBV15 combines with J gene TRBJ1-2, with a weak D call TRBD1 (5 bases). The ends were cut back, 0 bases at V and 1 base at J, with 9 bases in the middle. Germline loops: CDR1 LNHNV, CDR2 YYDKDF (reference sequence). This CDR3 has 15 amino acids.